These T cell receptor beta chains were read from a single sample in a study of shared clonotypes between healthy human individuals. The method was immunoSEQ multiplex PCR; TCRdb's version includes in-frame clones alone and lacks a portion of them. The table shows 2 million or so clones, with approximately 94% occurring only once. Sequencing input: naive CD8+ T cells sorted from blood. The receptors here all came from a man between 18 and 29 years old in good health. Each CDR3 is given with its conserved first and last residue. The order of the fields is clone size, D gene, V gene, J gene, CDR3 DNA, CDR3 protein. D genes are given only for firm matches. Clone size is given for some rows only: seen once, a few or many times, or a class if the clone is expanded.

clone_size: once; d_call: NA; v_call: TRBV9; j_call: TRBJ2-7; cdr3_nt: TGTGCCAGCAGCGCCGACCCGCAAACGGGACAATACTACGAGCAGTACTTC; cdr3_aa: CASSADPQTGQYYEQYF
clone_size: NA; d_call: NA; v_call: TRBV29-1; j_call: TRBJ2-1; cdr3_nt: TGCAGCGTTGAAGATGGCACAATCGAGCAGTTCTTC; cdr3_aa: CSVEDGTIEQFF
clone_size: NA; d_call: NA; v_call: TRBV4-1; j_call: TRBJ2-1; cdr3_nt: TGCGCCAGCAGCCAAGGCGGGGCGAGCCCGCAGTTCTTC; cdr3_aa: CASSQGGASPQFF
clone_size: NA; d_call: NA; v_call: TRBV6-5; j_call: TRBJ2-7; cdr3_nt: TGTGCCAGCAGTTACGCCACGGGATACTACGAGCAGTACTTC; cdr3_aa: CASSYATGYYEQYF
clone_size: NA; d_call: NA; v_call: TRBV7-9; j_call: TRBJ2-1; cdr3_nt: TGTGCCAGCAGCTTACCGGCTATAATCTACAATGAGCAGTTCTTC; cdr3_aa: CASSLPAIIYNEQFF
clone_size: NA; d_call: NA; v_call: TRBV27; j_call: TRBJ1-1; cdr3_nt: TGTGCCAGCAGCGACTTTAACACTGAAGCTTTCTTT; cdr3_aa: CASSDFNTEAFF
clone_size: NA; d_call: TRBD1; v_call: TRBV4-1; j_call: TRBJ2-7; cdr3_nt: TGCGCCAGCAGCCAAGAGCCCCCGACAGGGATCTCCTACGAGCAGTACTTC; cdr3_aa: CASSQEPPTGISYEQYF
clone_size: NA; d_call: NA; v_call: TRBV28; j_call: TRBJ2-7; cdr3_nt: TGTGCCAGCTACAGGAGCCTAGGGGGAGAGCAGTACTTC; cdr3_aa: CASYRSLGGEQYF
clone_size: NA; d_call: NA; v_call: TRBV27; j_call: TRBJ2-1; cdr3_nt: TGTGCCAGCACCTTTGGAGTGACGGGCCGCAATGAGCAGTTCTTC; cdr3_aa: CASTFGVTGRNEQFF
clone_size: NA; d_call: NA; v_call: TRBV6-6; j_call: TRBJ2-3; cdr3_nt: TGTGCCAGCCGGACAGAAAGCACAGATACGCAGTATTTT; cdr3_aa: CASRTESTDTQYF
clone_size: NA; d_call: NA; v_call: TRBV9; j_call: TRBJ1-4; cdr3_nt: TGTGCCAGCAGCGTAGCAGGGGCCGGCAATGAAAAACTGTTTTTT; cdr3_aa: CASSVAGAGNEKLFF
clone_size: NA; d_call: NA; v_call: TRBV28; j_call: TRBJ1-6; cdr3_nt: TGTGCCAGCAGCACAGGGAGGAATTCACCCCTCCACTTT; cdr3_aa: CASSTGRNSPLHF
clone_size: NA; d_call: NA; v_call: TRBV19; j_call: TRBJ1-5; cdr3_nt: TGTGCCAGTAGTCCCGGGGACGAGGGTTATCAGCCCCAGCATTTT; cdr3_aa: CASSPGDEGYQPQHF
clone_size: NA; d_call: NA; v_call: TRBV19; j_call: TRBJ2-6; cdr3_nt: TGTGCCAGTAGTATTGGTAGCTCTGGGGCCAACGTCCTGACTTTC; cdr3_aa: CASSIGSSGANVLTF
clone_size: NA; d_call: NA; v_call: TRBV28; j_call: TRBJ2-7; cdr3_nt: TGTGCCAGCAGTTTAGAGCCTAGTAGGGGAGGCAGCGGCGAGCAGTACTTC; cdr3_aa: CASSLEPSRGGSGEQYF
clone_size: NA; d_call: TRBD1; v_call: TRBV10-2; j_call: TRBJ1-2; cdr3_nt: TGCGCCATCCCAGGACAGGGAGGGTATGGCTACACCTTC; cdr3_aa: CAIPGQGGYGYTF
clone_size: NA; d_call: TRBD2; v_call: TRBV18; j_call: TRBJ2-3; cdr3_nt: TGTGCCAGCTCACCCAGTAGCGGGAGCACAGATACGCAGTATTTT; cdr3_aa: CASSPSSGSTDTQYF
clone_size: once; d_call: NA; v_call: TRBV2; j_call: TRBJ2-2; cdr3_nt: TGTGCCAAAAGGACAACGAACACCGGGGAGCTGTTTTTT; cdr3_aa: CAKRTTNTGELFF
clone_size: NA; d_call: TRBD2; v_call: TRBV7-8; j_call: TRBJ2-7; cdr3_nt: TGTGCCAGCAGCCCCGGGGTAGCGGGACCCCTCGAGCAGTACTTC; cdr3_aa: CASSPGVAGPLEQYF
clone_size: NA; d_call: NA; v_call: TRBV30; j_call: TRBJ1-1; cdr3_nt: TGTGCCCGGAGGGTGCGCGGGGTCAATGAAGCTTTCTTT; cdr3_aa: CARRVRGVNEAFF